Shown below are 9 T cell receptor beta chains from a single sample sequenced in a study of blood T cell repertoires in COVID-19 (dated by TCRdb to 2018 to 2021). To prepare the library, the immunoSEQ multiplex PCR assay was applied. TCRdb stores this immuneACCESS table with in-frame sequences only. Part of the clones is absent; in the studies checked, under half of the shortfall reflects unresolved V genes, and no reason is known for the rest. Present in this sample are 450,000 to 500,000 clones, roughly 88% of which were seen just once. Roughly 3.1% of the sample comes from the top ten. Material for sequencing was peripheral blood. The receptors were gathered from a human donor in a cohort sampled during active COVID-19.

The gene calls are TRBV3-1 (or the pseudogene TRBV3-2) and TRBJ1-6; 9 positions agree with TRBD1. CDR3 length: 14 residues. Germline V gives CDR1 LGHDT, CDR2 YNNKEL (reference sequence). The V and J ends lost 4 bases and 8 bases, in that order; junction bases with no gene match: 3. The CDR3 region has the DNA TGTGCCAGCAGCCCTTGGACAGGGGATTCACCCCTCCACTTT. Amino acids: CASSPWTGDSPLHF.

This clone has only a few counts. The chain joins TRBV6-4 to TRBJ1-6; tentative D call: TRBD1 (5 bases). The CDR3 contains 13 residues. CDR1 MRHNA and CDR2 SNTAGT come from the germline V gene. With 5 bases removed from V and 9 bases from J, the gap between germline ends came to 11 bases. CDR3 region: CASSPEGLSPLHF. The CDR3 nucleotides read TGTGCCAGCAGTCCGGAGGGGCTTTCACCCCTCCACTTT.

V gene TRBV18 combines with J gene TRBJ1-2; 9 positions match TRBD1. Germline V gene data show CDR1 as KGHSH and CDR2 as LQKENI. Losses at the gene ends were 1 base for V and 7 bases for J; bases not matched to a gene: 4. The CDR3 is 14 amino acids. The CDR3 here is CASSPRQGEGGYTF. DNA for the CDR3: TGTGCCAGCTCACCACGACAGGGGGAAGGTGGCTACACCTTC.

This chain links TRBV11-1 with TRBJ1-5, with D unresolved. This CDR3 has 13 amino acids. Germline CDR1 SGHAT, CDR2 FQDESV (reference sequence). V lost 0 bases, J lost 4 bases, and 4 bases lay in between. The CDR3 coding sequence is TGTGCCAGCAGCTTAGCTCCAAATCAGCCCCAGCATTTT. Translated: CASSLAPNQPQHF. The full variable domain, with the rest looked up from reference TRBV11-1 and TRBJ1-5, is EAEVAQSPRYKITEKSQAVAFWCDPISGHATLYWYRQILGQGPELLVQFQDESVVDDSQLPKDRFSAERLKGVDSTLKIQPAELGDSAMYLCASSLAPNQPQHFGDGTRLSIL.

The chain joins TRBV10-3 to TRBJ2-5; D call uncertain. The germline V and J ends were trimmed by 7 bases and 3 bases, with 12 bases remaining between them. The CDR3 spans 13 residues. Germline CDR1 ENHRY, CDR2 SYGVKD. In DNA form, the CDR3 reads TGTGCCATCACCGCAGGATTGGAAGAGACCCAGTACTTC. It codes for CAITAGLEETQYF.

CDR3 sequence: CASRATVEAFF. CDR3 sequence (DNA): TGTGCCAGCAGGGCGACAGTTGAAGCTTTCTTT. The V gene is TRBV2, the J gene TRBJ1-1; TRBD1 might be the D (5 bases). V was pared by 6 bases and J by 7 bases, with 9 bases between. From germline, CDR1 is SNHLY and CDR2 FYNNEI. This CDR3 contains 11 residues. Looking up the rest from reference TRBV2 and TRBJ1-1 gives the full variable domain: EPEVTQTPSHQVTQMGQEVILRCVPISNHLYFYWYRQILGQKVEFLVSFYNNEISEKSEIFDDQFSVERPDGSNFTLKIRSTKLEDSAMYFCASRATVEAFFGQGTRLTVV.

The genes are TRBV10-3 and TRBJ2-1, with 10 bases aligning to TRBD1. This CDR3 spans 15 amino acids. The V segment lost 0 bases and the J segment 7 bases; nucleotides outside the gene matches: 3. Germline V lookup: CDR1 ENHRY, CDR2 SYGVKD. The CDR3 is CAISESGQGRNEQFF. CDR3 nucleotides: TGTGCCATCAGTGAGTCGGGACAGGGGCGAAATGAGCAGTTCTTC.

The V and J genes are TRBV11-2 and TRBJ1-2; 9 bases agree with TRBD1. This CDR3 is 18 amino acids long. Germline loops: CDR1 SGHAT, CDR2 FQNNGV. V dropped 3 bases and J dropped 2; count of bases not matched to a gene: 13. CDR3 sequence reads: CASSFFRDRVKGNYGYTF. The CDR3 nucleotides are TGTGCCAGCAGCTTCTTCCGGGACAGGGTAAAAGGGAACTATGGCTACACCTTC.

The chain carries TRBV19 and TRBJ2-2; weak D call: TRBD1 (6 bases). The CDR3 has 15 residues. Trimming took 6 bases from V and 6 from J, leaving 17 bases between them. Germline-derived CDR1 and CDR2 are LNHDA and SQIVND (reference sequence). The CDR3 DNA follows: TGTGCCAGTAGGCCTCCAGGGGAGAATGCCGGGGAGCTGTTTTTT. It translates to CASRPPGENAGELFF. The complete variable domain, with remaining parts taken from reference TRBV19 and TRBJ2-2, reads DGGITQSPKYLFRKEGQNVTLSCEQNLNHDAMYWYRQDPGQGLRLIYYSQIVNDFQKGDIAEGYSVSREKKESFPLTVTSAQKNPTAFYLCASRPPGENAGELFFGEGSRLTVL.